The rows below give T cell receptor beta chains drawn from one sample of a study of shared clonotypes between healthy human individuals. The assay was immunoSEQ multiplex PCR, and TCRdb's table has in-frame clones only and misses some. The table lists more than 400,000 clones, around 73% of them singletons. The sequenced material came from PBMCs. These receptors were taken from a woman aged 40 to 50 in good health. Some clones in this sample may be carry-over from other donors' samples. Each CDR3 is given with its conserved first and last residue. Fields, in order: V gene, clone size, J gene, CDR3 protein. Part of the rows lack a size; the others show once, few, many or a class for expanded clones.

V: TRBV10-3; size: .; J: TRBJ2-7; CDR3: CAIRASRSYEQYF
V: TRBV29-1; size: .; J: TRBJ2-3; CDR3: CSVAEDTQYF
V: TRBV28; size: .; J: TRBJ2-1; CDR3: CASSLFRRTTGRPANEQFF
V: TRBV7-9; size: .; J: TRBJ1-3; CDR3: CASSLGQGSGNTIYF
V: TRBV14; size: .; J: TRBJ1-1; CDR3: CASSRRLQGVAEAFF
V: TRBV28; size: once; J: TRBJ2-7; CDR3: CASSQAGTSIYEQYF
V: TRBV5-1; size: .; J: TRBJ1-1; CDR3: CASSLVGTQNTEAFF
V: TRBV25-1; size: .; J: TRBJ1-1; CDR3: CASSARTPNTEAFF
V: TRBV9; size: .; J: TRBJ1-6; CDR3: CASSVGGIRGSPLHF
V: TRBV4-2; size: .; J: TRBJ2-1; CDR3: CASSQELAGVDEQFF
V: TRBV10-1; size: .; J: TRBJ2-7; CDR3: CASSGGLAGGPREQYF
V: TRBV19; size: .; J: TRBJ2-7; CDR3: CASSPRGSYSDEQYF
V: TRBV4-2; size: .; J: TRBJ2-7; CDR3: CASSQDRRLAGDEQYF
V: TRBV5-1; size: .; J: TRBJ1-1; CDR3: CASSWDSFMNTEAFF
V: TRBV5-1; size: .; J: TRBJ2-7; CDR3: CASSTTGLAELYEQYF
V: TRBV7-8; size: many; J: TRBJ1-2; CDR3: CASSLKRSDYGYTF
V: TRBV2; size: .; J: TRBJ1-2; CDR3: CASSVQGNYGYTF
V: TRBV7-9; size: .; J: TRBJ2-1; CDR3: CASSTGSLAVRIKFF
V: TRBV5-1; size: .; J: TRBJ1-1; CDR3: CASSLGASSGTEAFF
V: TRBV5-1; size: .; J: TRBJ2-7; CDR3: CASSPEREGAYEQYF
V: TRBV27; size: .; J: TRBJ2-7; CDR3: CASSNGGPYEQYF
V: TRBV19; size: .; J: TRBJ2-7; CDR3: CASSISRPGLGEQYF
V: TRBV6-4; size: .; J: TRBJ2-1; CDR3: CASSLNSPDNEQFF
V: TRBV10-3; size: .; J: TRBJ2-1; CDR3: CAISESGSGRAYNEQFF
V: TRBV5-1; size: .; J: TRBJ2-1; CDR3: CASRRVMGNNEQFF
V: TRBV6-5; size: .; J: TRBJ2-2; CDR3: CASSYSGGRGTGELFF
V: TRBV6-5; size: .; J: TRBJ2-6; CDR3: CASSYVRSGANVLTF
V: TRBV5-4; size: .; J: TRBJ2-5; CDR3: CASSNRAGGRETQYF
V: TRBV7-9; size: .; J: TRBJ1-1; CDR3: CASSLTRTAPGAFF
V: TRBV5-4; size: .; J: TRBJ2-2; CDR3: CASSMAGTKNPGELFF
V: TRBV19; size: .; J: TRBJ2-7; CDR3: CASTGTGYERYF
V: TRBV6-5; size: .; J: TRBJ2-7; CDR3: CASRYGQYYEQYF
V: TRBV7-9; size: .; J: TRBJ1-5; CDR3: CASAGRGNQPQHF
V: TRBV19; size: once; J: TRBJ1-1; CDR3: CASSPRDSRGEAFF
V: TRBV7-2; size: .; J: TRBJ2-3; CDR3: CASRKGAGNTQYF
V: TRBV4-1; size: .; J: TRBJ1-6; CDR3: CASSQAQGGNSPLHF
V: TRBV15; size: .; J: TRBJ2-1; CDR3: CATSDRRGSYNEQFF
V: TRBV28; size: once; J: TRBJ1-5; CDR3: CASSRIDRDNQPQHF
V: TRBV2; size: few; J: TRBJ2-7; CDR3: CASSEGTKTEQYF
V: TRBV7-9; size: .; J: TRBJ2-5; CDR3: CASSRSGRETQYF
V: TRBV27; size: .; J: TRBJ1-1; CDR3: CASSFARRVTEAFF